What follows are 30 T cell receptor beta chains derived from one specimen sequenced in a study of blood T cells in healthy people across ages (dated by TCRdb to the mid-2010s). The library was produced with 5' RACE. The instrument was an Illumina HiSeq 2500. A second PCR of about 7 to 12 cycles was performed with a sample-barcoded 5' primer and a J-beta primer mix. The public reads were reanalyzed by TCRdb: fastp trimming at Q25, MiXCR alignment, in-frame beta chains only. Rows are unified per CDR3 protein, each entry keeping the most common DNA and genes. In this sample the table shows around 800,000 distinct CDR3 sequences, more than 35% of which occur a single time. The top ten hold about a sixth of the sample. The sample taken for sequencing was blood. These receptors all stem from a man aged 80 or over in good health.

Comments on this clonotype: This sequence may be a read error, since a much larger clone differs from it by one base. The chain uses TRBV5-5 and TRBJ2-3; unclear D gene. Germline assignment: CDR1 SGHKS and CDR2 YYEKEE (reference sequence). V lost 3 bases, J lost 2 bases, and 13 bases lay in between. This CDR3 spans 15 amino acids. In DNA, the CDR3 is TGTGCCAGCAGCTCCATTTCTGGAGTCACAGATACGCAGTATTTT. Its protein product is CASSSISGVTDTQYF. Full variable domain (rest looked up from reference TRBV5-5 and TRBJ2-3): DAGVTQSPTHLIKTRGQQVTLRCSPISGHKSVSWYQQVLGQGPQFIFQYYEKEERGRGNFPDRFSARQFPNYSSELNVNALLLGDSALYLCASSSISGVTDTQYFGPGTRLTVL.

The rearrangement links TRBV11-2 to TRBJ2-3; 11 positions agree with TRBD2. Germline assignment: CDR1 SGHAT and CDR2 FQNNGV. Trimming at V came to 4 bases and at J to 7 bases, leaving 4 bases not matched to a gene. The CDR3 is 14 residues long. The CDR3: CASSSGLAVHTQYF. The CDR3 coding sequence is TGTGCCAGCAGCTCGGGACTAGCGGTGCATACGCAGTATTTT.

J is TRBJ2-7 and V is TRBV7-8; the match to TRBD2 covers 13 bases. This CDR3 is 16 amino acids long. Germline CDR1 SGHVS, CDR2 FQNEAQ. J was trimmed by 5 bases and V by 5 bases; bases with no gene match: 9. CDR3 in amino acids: CASSPSGLAGADEQYF. The CDR3 nucleotides are TGTGCCAGCAGCCCGTCAGGACTAGCGGGAGCCGACGAGCAGTACTTC.

This chain joins TRBV2 and TRBJ1-5; the match to TRBD1 covers 7 bases. J lost 4 bases, V lost 5 bases, and 5 bases had no gene match. CDR1 SNHLY and CDR2 FYNNEI come from the germline V gene. The CDR3 is 14 amino acids. CDR3 nucleotides: TGTGCCAGCAGTCGCGAGACAGGGAATCAGCCCCAGCATTTT. Translated, it gives CASSRETGNQPQHF.

J is TRBJ2-5 and V is TRBV7-2; the D gene could be TRBD1 or TRBD2 (6 bases each). The CDR3 spans 19 residues. Per the germline V gene, CDR1 is SGHTA and CDR2 is FQGNSA. Between the trimmed V and J ends, which lost 5 bases and 5 bases, there was a span of 30 bases. The CDR3 DNA reads as TGTGCCAGCAGCCCTGGAGGGGGGCTAGCAAAAGACGGGCGGGAGACCCAGTACTTC. Encoded protein: CASSPGGGLAKDGRETQYF.

V gene TRBV4-1 combines with J gene TRBJ2-1; D gene unclear. With the DNA end fitting TRBJ2-7 better, the J assignment may be wrong. The CDR3 runs 17 residues. From germline, CDR1 is MGHRA and CDR2 YSYEKL. The CDR3 DNA is TGCGCCAGCAGCCAAGAATTAACCGGGTCCTCCTACAATGAGCAGTACTTC. Its protein product is CASSQELTGSSYNEQYF.

This chain uses TRBV29-1 with TRBJ2-3; D possibly uses TRBD1 or TRBD2 (6 bases each). Germline CDR1 reads SQVTM; CDR2 reads ANQGSEA. The CDR3 spans 12 residues. Deletions cut 2 bases from V and 5 bases from J, with 8 bases between. The CDR3 sequence: CSVEKGGDTQYF. The DNA for the CDR3 is TGCAGCGTTGAAAAGGGGGGAGATACGCAGTATTTT.

Written as DNA, the CDR3 is TGTGCCAGCAGTAATCAGGGGTACTCCTACGAGCAGTACTTC. Protein sequence: CASSNQGYSYEQYF. The chain combines TRBV6-5 with TRBJ2-7; TRBD1 might be the D (6 bases). V dropped 5 bases and J dropped 0 bases, with 11 bases sitting between them. This CDR3 contains 14 residues. From germline, CDR1 is MNHEY and CDR2 SVGAGI.

This chain connects TRBV12-3 or TRBV12-4 to TRBJ1-2, with 8 bases fitting TRBD1. J lost 8 bases, V lost 8 bases, and 10 bases had no gene match. The CDR3 sequence is 13 residues long. The CDR3 here is CASVLQGARGYTF. CDR3 sequence (DNA): TGTGCCAGCGTCCTCCAGGGGGCGCGGGGCTACACCTTC.

The chain joins TRBV6-6 to TRBJ2-7; D is perhaps TRBD2 (6 bases). Germline CDR1 and CDR2: MNHNY and SVGAGI (reference sequence). The V gene lost 6 bases and the J gene lost 6 bases, with 18 bases spanning the gap. CDR3 size: 14 residues. CDR3: CASSQTGLVGEQYF. The CDR3 region has the DNA TGTGCCAGCAGCCAAACGGGACTGGTTGGCGAGCAGTACTTC.

The gene calls are TRBV5-1 and TRBJ2-2, with a tentative D call TRBD2 (6 bases). The CDR3 is made up of 14 amino acids. Germline CDR1 is SGHRS and CDR2 is YFSETQ. With 4 bases removed from V and 6 bases from J, the gap between germline ends came to 13 bases. CDR3 amino acids: CASSRDSPAGELFF. The DNA of the CDR3 is TGCGCCAGCAGCCGGGACTCCCCGGCCGGGGAGCTGTTTTTT.

There are many counts of this clonotype. V usage is TRBV2 and J usage is TRBJ2-7; 14 bases line up with TRBD2. The junction had 2 bases not matched to a gene; V was cut back by 5 bases and J by 5 bases. Germline values: CDR1 SNHLY, CDR2 FYNNEI. CDR3 size: 14 residues. CDR3 in DNA: TGTGCCAGCAGTCTGGGACTAGCGGGAGACGAGCAGTACTTC. Its translation: CASSLGLAGDEQYF.

This chain links TRBV21-1 with TRBJ1-4. TRBV21-1 is given as a pseudogene. This CDR3 is 16 amino acids long. CDR3 DNA: TGTGCCAGCAGCGAAGCGCCCCAGGCCCTTAATGAAAAACTGTTTTTT. This sequence encodes CASSEAPQALNEKLFF.

This chain joins TRBV7-2 and TRBJ2-1; D call uncertain. The CDR3 runs 14 residues. Germline V lookup: CDR1 SGHTA, CDR2 FQGNSA. V was trimmed by 2 bases and J by 5 bases, leaving 10 bases between them. CDR3 sequence (DNA): TGTGCCAGCAGCTTATTTACAGCTAACAATGAGCAGTTCTTC. As protein: CASSLFTANNEQFF.

This chain links TRBV7-9 with TRBJ1-5; D possibly corresponds to TRBD1 (6 bases). The CDR3 runs to 15 residues. Per germline, CDR1 SEHNR and CDR2 FQNEAQ (reference sequence). V gave up 1 base and J gave up 1 base, with 8 bases separating them. CDR3 DNA: TGTGCCAGCAGCTTAGAGGGGGGCAGCAATCAGCCCCAGCATTTT. Translating it yields CASSLEGGSNQPQHF.

The chain has TRBV28 and TRBJ2-7, with 14 positions matching TRBD2. The CDR3 consists of 16 residues. V dropped 5 bases and J dropped 7; count of bases not matched to a gene: 10. The V gene's germline CDR1 is MDHEN and CDR2 SYDVKM. CDR3 sequence: CASSPRTSGRHNEQYF. The CDR3, as DNA: TGTGCCAGCAGTCCAAGGACTAGCGGGAGGCACAATGAGCAGTACTTC.

This clonotype occurred a few times. The J gene is TRBJ2-7, the V gene TRBV7-2; D might be TRBD2 (6 bases). Germline CDR1 is SGHTA and CDR2 is FQGNSA. V was trimmed by 5 bases and J by 0 bases, leaving 17 bases between them. CDR3 length: 16 amino acids. The CDR3 spells CASSPARRESSYEQYF. CDR3 nucleotide sequence: TGTGCCAGCAGCCCTGCAAGGCGGGAAAGCTCCTACGAGCAGTACTTC.

This chain uses TRBV10-3 with TRBJ2-6, with D unclear. CDR3 length equals 15 residues. V shed 3 bases and J shed 4 bases, with 10 bases lying between them. The germline V gene encodes CDR1 ENHRY and CDR2 SYGVKD. CDR3 in amino acids: CAISESNSGANVLTF. For the CDR3, the DNA is TGTGCCATCAGTGAATCGAATTCCGGGGCCAACGTCCTGACTTTC.

This clonotype showed up just a few times. The chain recombines TRBV5-1 with TRBJ2-7, with a weak D call TRBD1 (6 bases). The CDR3 spans 15 residues. Germline assignment: CDR1 SGHRS and CDR2 YFSETQ. Trimming left V 4 bases short and J 4 bases short, with 18 bases between. DNA for the CDR3: TGCGCCAGCAGCCCGACAGGTGGGGCGGAATACGAGCAGTACTTC. Protein product: CASSPTGGAEYEQYF.

The chain carries TRBV2 and TRBJ2-7, with D possibly TRBD1 on 5 matching bases. CDR1 and CDR2 from the germline V gene are SNHLY and FYNNEI. Between the trimmed V and J ends, which lost 3 bases and 6 bases, there was a span of 12 bases. This CDR3 comprises 13 residues. The CDR3 DNA sequence: TGTGCCAGCAGTGAGGCCAGCAGGGCCGAGCAGTACTTC. Amino acids: CASSEASRAEQYF.

The chain combines TRBV9 with TRBJ2-1; TRBD2 aligns across 9 bases. V dropped 2 bases and J dropped 6; count of bases not matched to a gene: 9. Germline V CDR1 and CDR2: SGDLS, YYNGEE. There are 16 residues in the CDR3. The DNA for the CDR3 is TGTGCCAGCAGCGTGACCGTAGCGGGAGTGGGCAATGAGCAGTTCTTC. It encodes CASSVTVAGVGNEQFF.

This clonotype has more than one count but fewer than ten. The CDR3 DNA follows: TGTGCCAGCAGTGATTTAGGGGTAGACGAGCAGTACTTC. Encoded protein: CASSDLGVDEQYF. V usage is TRBV2 and J usage is TRBJ2-7, with D possibly matching TRBD1 (5 bases). V lost 3 bases, J lost 5 bases, and 11 bases lay in between. This CDR3 region has 13 residues. CDR1 SNHLY and CDR2 FYNNEI come from the germline V gene.

V gene TRBV2 combines with J gene TRBJ2-4; no clear D gene. Trimming stripped 2 bases from V and 0 bases from J, with 5 bases between. The CDR3 is made up of 14 amino acids. CDR1 is SNHLY and CDR2 is FYNNEI in the germline V gene. CDR3 sequence: CASSESPAKNIQYF. The CDR3 region has the DNA TGTGCCAGCAGTGAAAGTCCAGCCAAAAACATTCAGTACTTC.

The rearrangement links TRBV9 to TRBJ2-1, with 14 bases that match TRBD2. V was pared by 4 bases and J by 3 bases, with 12 bases of the junction left unmatched. Germline V gene sequence: CDR1 SGDLS, CDR2 YYNGEE. This CDR3 region has 19 residues. Written as DNA, the CDR3 is TGTGCCAGCAGCCTCAGGGGACTAGCGGGAGTAGGGGTCTACAATGAGCAGTTCTTC. It codes for CASSLRGLAGVGVYNEQFF.

The V gene is TRBV4-3, the J gene TRBJ2-5; D uncertain. Germline V CDR1 and CDR2: LGHNA, YSLEER. V shed 0 bases and J shed 11 bases, with 19 bases lying between them. CDR3 length: 15 amino acids. The CDR3 DNA is TGCGCCAGCAGCCAAGATGGTAGGGAAACGGGTGAGCAGTACTTC. This gives the protein CASSQDGRETGEQYF.

As concerns this clonotype: A much larger clone lies one base from this, so it may be a read error. The rearrangement uses TRBV15 and TRBJ2-7, with 7 bases identical to TRBD1. The CDR3 totals 14 residues. V dropped 5 bases and J dropped 7; count of bases not matched to a gene: 11. Germline assignment: CDR1 LNHNV and CDR2 YYDKDF (reference sequence). The CDR3 sequence is CATSGGTAYNEQYF. The DNA for the CDR3 is TGTGCCACCAGCGGTGGGACAGCCTACAATGAGCAGTACTTC.

This clonotype turned up a few times. This chain joins TRBV28 and TRBJ2-1; TRBD2 is a possible D gene (5 bases). Germline V gives CDR1 MDHEN, CDR2 SYDVKM. The V gene lost 4 bases and the J gene lost 10 bases, with 17 bases spanning the gap. CDR3 size: 14 residues. CDR3 in amino acids: CASSSSRLLREQFF. The CDR3 bases are TGTGCCAGCAGTTCCTCCCGACTATTGAGGGAGCAGTTCTTC.

Points on this clonotype: The junction and the germline gene differ at one end; a read error may be behind it. The CDR3 is CAGSYSGLKGEQFF. Here the CDR3 DNA reads TGTGCCGGCAGTTACTCGGGGTTAAAGGGTGAGCAGTTCTTC. This chain connects TRBV6-6 to TRBJ2-1, with D possibly TRBD2 on 5 matching bases. Germline V gives CDR1 MNHNY, CDR2 SVGAGI (reference sequence). This CDR3 is 14 amino acids long.

This clonotype was recorded a few times. This chain links TRBV28 with TRBJ2-7; D possibly uses TRBD1 or TRBD2 (5 bases each). CDR1 and CDR2 (germline): MDHEN, SYDVKM. CDR3 size: 14 residues. The CDR3 DNA is TGTGCTTCCGTTGGCCGGGGCCGGTCCTACGAGCAGTACTTC. Its translation: CASVGRGRSYEQYF.

A remark on this clonotype: Germline is not matched at one junction end, which may reflect a read error. This chain's CDR3 is CASSQVSGAKTLFF. CDR3 nucleotide sequence: TGTGCCAGCAGCCAAGTGTCGGGAGCTAAGACCCTGTTCTTC. The genes are TRBV14 and TRBJ2-5; possibly TRBD2 for D (6 bases). Germline CDR1 is SGHDN and CDR2 is FVKESK. This CDR3 has 14 amino acids.